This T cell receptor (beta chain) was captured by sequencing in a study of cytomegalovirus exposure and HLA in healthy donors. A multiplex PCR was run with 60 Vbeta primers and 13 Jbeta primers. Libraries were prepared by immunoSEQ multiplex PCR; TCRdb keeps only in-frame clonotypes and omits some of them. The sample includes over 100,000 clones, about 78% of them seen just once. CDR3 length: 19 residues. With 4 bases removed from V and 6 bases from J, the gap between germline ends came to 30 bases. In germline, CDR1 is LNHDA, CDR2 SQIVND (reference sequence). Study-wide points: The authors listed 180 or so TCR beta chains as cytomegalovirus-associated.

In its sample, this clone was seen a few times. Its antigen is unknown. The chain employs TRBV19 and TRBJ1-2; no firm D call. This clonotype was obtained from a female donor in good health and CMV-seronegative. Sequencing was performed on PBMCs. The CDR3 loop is CASSTAPRSGPTLRHGYTF. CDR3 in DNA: TGTGCCAGTAGTACCGCCCCTCGGAGCGGACCTACGTTGAGGCATGGCTACACCTTC.